This TCR beta chain comes out of a study of regulatory T cells in long-lasting Graves disease. This clonotype was observed a handful of times. The time point here: persistent/refractory GD, antithyroid drugs over 5 years with positive TRAb. The TCR library was prepared using RNA isolated from PBMCs. The authors built TCR beta libraries using iRepertoire HTBI primers and Arm-PCR of CDR3 regions. MiXCR, run by TCRdb on the multiplex PCR reads, gives a single entry per CDR3 protein. The profile shows approximately 360,000 distinct CDR3 sequences, approximately 23% of them singletons. Germline loops: CDR1 MDHEN, CDR2 SYDVKM. The germline V and J ends were trimmed by 11 bases and 7 bases, with 15 bases remaining between them. The CDR3 spans 12 residues.

This receptor was taken from a middle-aged woman with Graves disease. Sequencing was performed on peripheral blood mononuclear cells (PBMCs), taken when the disease was refractory, from a patient treated with antithyroid drugs. The V gene is TRBV28, the J gene TRBJ2-1, with D hard to call. In DNA, the CDR3 is TGTGCCGTGAAAGAGGTCGATAATGAGCAGTTCTTC. Amino acids: CAVKEVDNEQFF.